This T cell receptor (beta chain) originates from a study of Graves' ophthalmopathy and Graves' hyperthyroidism. This clonotype was observed a single time. Its antigen is undetermined. CDR3 size: 15 residues. V was clipped by 1 base and J by 0 bases; unmatched bases: 3. Germline lookup yields CDR1 SGHAT and CDR2 FQNNGV. Study observations and caveats: With over 85% sensitivity and around 80% specificity, a 13-signature model separated ophthalmopathy from stable hyperthyroidism. In predicting ophthalmopathy progression, the model reached roughly 71% sensitivity and 72% to 80% specificity.

All donors with ophthalmopathy were recorded as having moderate-to-severe activity, CAS ≥3, NOSPECS ≥4 and a duration under 3 months. The diagnostic workup employed clinical symptoms, serum thyroxine, TRAb, thyroid ultrasound and orbital computed tomography. Transcripts of RNA were the source for amplifying TCR beta CDR3 regions. First-round RT-PCR with HTBI primers preceded a second-round multiplex PCR. Each CDR3 protein gets one entry after TCRdb re-called the multiplex PCR reads with MiXCR. The profile shows fewer than 400,000 distinct CDR3 sequences, 18% of them singletons. The chain carries TRBV11-2 and TRBJ2-7; 7 bases line up with TRBD2. This TCR was recovered from a woman under 30 with Graves' ophthalmopathy. The sequenced sample consisted of peripheral blood. CDR3 protein: CASSLGPSGSYEQYF. The CDR3 nucleotides read TGTGCCAGCAGCTTAGGGCCTAGCGGCTCCTACGAGCAGTACTTC.